A selection of T cell receptor beta chains follows, all from one sample in a study of blood T cell repertoires in COVID-19. The data were produced by immunoSEQ multiplex PCR, yet TCRdb's version contains in-frame clones alone and is incomplete. The sample has under 100,000 clones; more than 65% are singletons. The source material was peripheral blood. The source is a man older than 75 with active or convalescent COVID-19. Each CDR3 is given with its conserved first and last residue. Each record gives: V gene, D gene, CDR3 length, J gene, clone size, CDR3 protein, CDR3 DNA. A D gene is named only where the DNA matches it firmly. The listing skips clone size in some rows; elsewhere it reads once, few, many or a size class.

V: TRBV7-9
D: .
length: 13
J: TRBJ2-1
size: .
CDR3: CASSSWVPWGPFF
DNA: TGTGCCAGCAGCTCATGGGTACCCTGGGGGCCGTTCTTC

V: TRBV5-1
D: TRBD1
length: 16
J: TRBJ1-4
size: .
CDR3: CASSWGPGQGTEKLFF
DNA: TGCGCCAGCAGCTGGGGGCCGGGACAGGGGACGGAAAAACTGTTTTTT

V: TRBV5-1
D: TRBD2
length: 15
J: TRBJ2-1
size: .
CDR3: CASSLAGGANNEQFF
DNA: TGCGCCAGCAGCTTGGCGGGGGGGGCCAACAATGAGCAGTTCTTC

V: TRBV7-9
D: .
length: 15
J: TRBJ2-5
size: .
CDR3: CASSYFGGSQETQYF
DNA: TGTGCCAGCAGCTACTTCGGGGGAAGCCAAGAGACCCAGTACTTC

V: TRBV3-1/TRBV3-2
D: TRBD2
length: 17
J: TRBJ2-2
size: .
CDR3: CASSQVTSGGPSGELFF
DNA: TGTGCCAGCAGCCAAGTTACTAGCGGGGGTCCTTCCGGGGAGCTGTTTTTT

V: TRBV2
D: .
length: 13
J: TRBJ1-2
size: .
CDR3: CASSESGDYGYTF
DNA: TGTGCCAGCAGTGAGTCGGGGGACTATGGCTACACCTTC

V: TRBV9
D: .
length: 15
J: TRBJ1-5
size: .
CDR3: CASSSGGRSIQPQHF
DNA: TGTGCCAGCAGTTCGGGGGGTCGATCAATTCAGCCCCAGCATTTT

V: TRBV28
D: .
length: 15
J: TRBJ1-5
size: few
CDR3: CASSLVAVSNQPQHF
DNA: TGTGCCAGCAGTTTAGTAGCCGTTAGCAATCAGCCCCAGCATTTT

V: TRBV18
D: .
length: 17
J: TRBJ1-2
size: .
CDR3: CASSPPGVPTQGYGYTF
DNA: TGTGCCAGCTCACCCCCTGGTGTCCCCACACAGGGCTATGGCTACACCTTC

V: TRBV13
D: TRBD1
length: 20
J: TRBJ1-2
size: .
CDR3: CASSPSPGTGGLLYNYGYTF
DNA: TGTGCCAGCAGCCCTTCCCCCGGGACAGGGGGATTGCTCTATAACTATGGCTACACCTTC

V: TRBV19
D: TRBD1
length: 15
J: TRBJ1-4
size: .
CDR3: CASSKGQGVGEKLFF
DNA: TGTGCCAGTAGTAAGGGACAGGGCGTCGGTGAAAAACTGTTTTTT

V: TRBV24-1
D: .
length: 15
J: TRBJ2-1
size: .
CDR3: CATSDLSGDHNEQFF
DNA: TGTGCCACCAGTGATTTATCGGGGGATCACAATGAGCAGTTCTTC

V: TRBV19
D: TRBD2
length: 13
J: TRBJ2-7
size: once
CDR3: CASSNGGFYEQYF
DNA: TGTGCCAGTAGTAACGGGGGGTTCTACGAGCAGTACTTC

V: TRBV7-9
D: .
length: 17
J: TRBJ1-1
size: .
CDR3: CASSLGIQRRENTEAFF
DNA: TGTGCCAGCAGCTTAGGAATACAACGACGGGAGAACACTGAAGCTTTCTTT

V: TRBV12-5
D: .
length: 16
J: TRBJ2-3
size: few
CDR3: CASGHRVSPGTDTQYF
DNA: TGTGCTAGTGGGCACAGGGTATCGCCTGGCACAGATACGCAGTATTTT

V: TRBV4-3
D: TRBD1
length: 15
J: TRBJ1-2
size: .
CDR3: CASSQARGDRAGYTF
DNA: TGCGCCAGCAGCCAAGCGAGAGGGGACAGGGCCGGCTACACCTTC

V: TRBV6-5
D: .
length: 15
J: TRBJ1-3
size: .
CDR3: CASSYAQGSGNTIYF
DNA: TGTGCCAGCAGTTACGCTCAGGGATCTGGAAACACCATATATTTT

V: TRBV11-2
D: .
length: 15
J: TRBJ2-1
size: .
CDR3: CASSLDAGGTNEQFF
DNA: TGTGCCAGCAGCTTAGATGCAGGGGGGACGAATGAGCAGTTCTTC

V: TRBV2
D: .
length: 14
J: TRBJ2-7
size: .
CDR3: CASSESRSTGEQYF
DNA: TGTGCCAGCAGTGAATCCCGGAGCACTGGCGAGCAGTACTTC

V: TRBV7-2
D: .
length: 15
J: TRBJ1-5
size: once
CDR3: CASSNRPGWDQPQHF
DNA: TGTGCCAGCAGCAACCGGCCAGGGTGGGATCAGCCCCAGCATTTT

V: TRBV19
D: .
length: 16
J: TRBJ2-1
size: .
CDR3: CASSAQGGSQANEQFF
DNA: TGTGCCAGTAGTGCCCAGGGGGGTAGCCAAGCCAATGAGCAGTTCTTC

V: TRBV9
D: .
length: 14
J: TRBJ1-2
size: .
CDR3: CASSVAPGNYGYTF
DNA: TGTGCCAGCAGCGTAGCTCCGGGGAACTATGGCTACACCTTC

V: TRBV2
D: .
length: 14
J: TRBJ1-1
size: .
CDR3: CASTLDRGYTEAFF
DNA: TGTGCCAGCACCCTAGACCGGGGATACACTGAAGCTTTCTTT

V: TRBV5-1
D: TRBD1
length: 15
J: TRBJ1-5
size: .
CDR3: CASSAGGRVDQPQHF
DNA: TGCGCCAGCAGCGCAGGGGGCAGGGTCGATCAGCCCCAGCATTTT

V: TRBV2
D: .
length: 14
J: TRBJ1-4
size: .
CDR3: CASSPGRTNEKLFF
DNA: TGTGCCAGCAGCCCAGGGAGGACTAATGAAAAACTGTTTTTT

V: TRBV5-4
D: TRBD2
length: 17
J: TRBJ2-3
size: .
CDR3: CASSFPSGGARTDTQYF
DNA: TGTGCCAGCAGCTTTCCTAGCGGGGGGGCTAGGACAGATACGCAGTATTTT

V: TRBV10-3
D: TRBD1
length: 18
J: TRBJ1-5
size: .
CDR3: CAISDSGQGLGGPRPQHF
DNA: TGTGCCATCAGTGATTCGGGACAGGGCCTCGGGGGCCCCCGGCCCCAGCATTTT

V: TRBV2
D: .
length: 15
J: TRBJ2-1
size: .
CDR3: CASSARQGRYNEQFF
DNA: TGTGCCAGCAGTGCACGGCAGGGGCGCTACAATGAGCAGTTCTTC

V: TRBV5-1
D: TRBD1
length: 13
J: TRBJ1-2
size: .
CDR3: CASSSGQGYGYTF
DNA: TGCGCCAGCAGCTCGGGACAGGGATATGGCTACACCTTC

V: TRBV11-2
D: TRBD2
length: 15
J: TRBJ2-3
size: .
CDR3: CASGHTSGVTDTQYF
DNA: TGTGCCAGCGGCCACACTAGCGGGGTAACAGATACGCAGTATTTT

V: TRBV9
D: .
length: 14
J: TRBJ2-5
size: .
CDR3: CARPLHDSRRTQYF
DNA: TGTGCCAGGCCACTACATGACTCCCGCCGGACCCAGTACTTC

V: TRBV27
D: TRBD2
length: 19
J: TRBJ2-6
size: .
CDR3: CASSFLAGVTGAGANVLTF
DNA: TGTGCCAGCAGTTTTCTAGCGGGGGTCACGGGGGCTGGGGCCAACGTCCTGACTTTC

V: TRBV5-1
D: TRBD2
length: 17
J: TRBJ2-1
size: .
CDR3: CASSLVLGTSTYNEQFF
DNA: TGCGCCAGCAGCTTGGTGTTGGGGACTAGCACCTACAATGAGCAGTTCTTC

V: TRBV19
D: TRBD1
length: 13
J: TRBJ1-1
size: .
CDR3: CASRTTGDTEAFF
DNA: TGTGCCAGTAGAACGACAGGGGACACTGAAGCTTTCTTT

V: TRBV5-1
D: TRBD1
length: 17
J: TRBJ2-5
size: .
CDR3: CASSLGGTGSSQETQYF
DNA: TGCGCCAGCAGCTTGGGTGGGACAGGATCGAGCCAAGAGACCCAGTACTTC

V: TRBV27
D: .
length: 16
J: TRBJ2-2
size: .
CDR3: CASSLMTGANTGELFF
DNA: TGTGCCAGCAGTCTCATGACAGGTGCTAACACCGGGGAGCTGTTTTTT

V: TRBV5-1
D: .
length: 15
J: TRBJ2-5
size: .
CDR3: CASSLGGETQETQYF
DNA: TGCGCCAGCAGCTTGGGGGGGGAGACCCAAGAGACCCAGTACTTC

V: TRBV5-8
D: TRBD1
length: 15
J: TRBJ2-2
size: .
CDR3: CASTHRDRAGGELFF
DNA: TGTGCCAGCACCCACCGGGACAGGGCGGGCGGGGAGCTGTTTTTT

V: TRBV29-1
D: .
length: 11
J: TRBJ1-1
size: .
CDR3: CSAAENTEAFF
DNA: TGCAGCGCGGCAGAGAACACTGAAGCTTTCTTT

V: TRBV19
D: .
length: 14
J: TRBJ1-1
size: .
CDR3: CASSIDRLNTEAFF
DNA: TGTGCCAGTAGTATAGACAGGCTGAACACTGAAGCTTTCTTT

V: TRBV7-9
D: TRBD1
length: 15
J: TRBJ1-6
size: .
CDR3: CASSPSGQGDSPLHF
DNA: TGTGCCAGCAGCCCATCCGGACAGGGGGATTCACCCCTCCACTTT

V: TRBV7-9
D: .
length: 16
J: TRBJ1-3
size: .
CDR3: CASSKDGQISGNTIYF
DNA: TGTGCCAGCAGCAAAGATGGACAGATCTCTGGAAACACCATATATTTT

V: TRBV29-1
D: TRBD1
length: 13
J: TRBJ2-7
size: .
CDR3: CSVTGTAWWEQYF
DNA: TGCAGCGTTACCGGGACAGCCTGGTGGGAGCAGTACTTC

V: TRBV28
D: .
length: 17
J: TRBJ1-2
size: .
CDR3: CASLPSTQTVRPYGYTF
DNA: TGTGCCAGCCTCCCATCAACACAGACAGTCCGCCCTTATGGCTACACCTTC

V: TRBV11-2
D: TRBD1
length: 16
J: TRBJ1-2
size: once
CDR3: CASSLGWDRVVSGYTF
DNA: TGTGCCAGCAGCTTAGGTTGGGACAGGGTAGTTAGCGGCTACACCTTC

V: TRBV19
D: .
length: 14
J: TRBJ2-7
size: .
CDR3: CASSTYSYSYEQYF
DNA: TGTGCCAGTAGTACCTACAGTTACTCCTACGAGCAGTACTTC

V: TRBV3-1/TRBV3-2
D: .
length: 15
J: TRBJ2-2
size: few
CDR3: CASSLRGPGTGELFF
DNA: TGTGCCAGCAGCCTCAGAGGTCCGGGAACCGGGGAGCTGTTTTTT

V: TRBV6-6
D: .
length: 13
J: TRBJ2-2
size: .
CDR3: CASREQGPGELFF
DNA: TGTGCCAGTAGAGAACAGGGCCCCGGGGAGCTGTTTTTT

V: TRBV6-1
D: TRBD2
length: 16
J: TRBJ2-3
size: .
CDR3: CASSEPGLAGTDTQYF
DNA: TGTGCCAGCAGTGAACCGGGACTAGCGGGCACAGATACGCAGTATTTT

V: TRBV4-1
D: TRBD1
length: 15
J: TRBJ1-6
size: .
CDR3: CASSQDGQVDSPLHF
DNA: TGCGCCAGCAGCCAAGATGGACAGGTGGATTCACCCCTCCACTTT

V: TRBV10-3
D: .
length: 13
J: TRBJ2-1
size: .
CDR3: CAISLRGVDEQFF
DNA: TGTGCCATCAGTTTAAGGGGTGTAGATGAGCAGTTCTTC

V: TRBV4-1
D: TRBD1
length: 15
J: TRBJ2-7
size: few
CDR3: CASSQADRGHYEQYF
DNA: TGCGCCAGCAGCCAAGCGGACAGGGGGCACTACGAGCAGTACTTC